What follows are 27 T cell receptor beta chains derived from one specimen sequenced in a study of shared clonotypes between healthy human individuals. TCRdb's copy holds only in-frame clones and misses some; the assay was immunoSEQ multiplex PCR. The sample gives 600,000 to 750,000 clones, 72% of which show up once; around 2% is in the top ten. The sequencing sample was made of memory CD4+ T cells sorted from blood. Subset noted: CD45RA-negative fraction. Receptors were obtained from a woman under 40 in good health.

Here the CDR3 reads CASSKAETGFYGYTF. The CDR3 DNA sequence: TGTGCCAGCAGCAAAGCTGAGACAGGGTTCTATGGCTACACCTTC. The chain links TRBV21-1 to TRBJ1-2; the table's D call, TRBD1, was not checked against the DNA. TRBV21-1 is a listed pseudogene. The CDR3 is 15 residues long.

This clone was found once. The same CDR3 also results from other DNA sequences found in this sample. As DNA, the CDR3 is TGTGCCAGTAGTATACCCGGCTACGAGCAGTACTTC. Translating it yields CASSIPGYEQYF. This chain connects TRBV19 to TRBJ2-7; unclear D gene. Germline CDR1 reads LNHDA; CDR2 reads SQIVND (reference sequence). With 2 bases removed from V and 3 bases from J, the gap between germline ends came to 5 bases. The CDR3 covers 12 residues.

The genes are TRBV29-1 and TRBJ1-4; TRBD1 matches 9 bases. CDR3 length equals 15 residues. Germline trimming cut 5 bases from V and 10 bases from J; bases unmatched to any gene: 14. CDR1 SQVTM and CDR2 ANQGSEA come from the germline V gene. The CDR3 spells CSVLPAGGQGGKLFF. In nucleotides, the CDR3 is TGCAGCGTTCTCCCGGCGGGGGGACAGGGAGGAAAACTGTTTTTT.

V and J are TRBV11-2 and TRBJ2-1, with 9 bases that match TRBD2. J lost 11 bases, V lost 5 bases, and 13 bases had no gene match. The germline V gene encodes CDR1 SGHAT and CDR2 FQNNGV. The CDR3 is 15 residues long. DNA of the CDR3: TGTGCCAGCAGCCCGCGGACTAGCGAGAAGGTTAAGCAGTTCTTC. Protein product: CASSPRTSEKVKQFF.

V and J are TRBV29-1 and TRBJ2-3, with TRBD2 matching 9 bases. Trimming at V came to 2 bases and at J to 3 bases, leaving 18 bases not matched to a gene. The CDR3 totals 19 residues. Per germline, CDR1 SQVTM and CDR2 ANQGSEA. The CDR3 region is CSVESLTELGSGGTDTQYF. In DNA form, the CDR3 reads TGCAGCGTTGAAAGTCTAACCGAATTGGGTAGCGGGGGAACAGATACGCAGTATTTT.

Worth noting for this clone: The junction differs from germline at one of its ends, possibly a read error. The chain links TRBV10-1 to TRBJ2-1; tentative D call: TRBD1 (6 bases). Germline V gene sequence: CDR1 WNHNN, CDR2 SYGVQD (reference sequence). This CDR3 is built from 14 residues. The chain's CDR3 is CATSPGVTYNEQFF. The CDR3 bases are TGCGCCACCAGTCCAGGGGTTACCTACAATGAGCAGTTCTTC.

V gene TRBV11-2 combines with J gene TRBJ2-1, with a weak D call TRBD2 (5 bases). The CDR3 totals 15 residues. V lost 0 bases, J lost 2 bases, and 8 bases lay in between. CDR1 and CDR2 (germline): SGHAT, FQNNGV. The CDR3 reads CASSLDRSAYNEQFF. CDR3 in DNA: TGTGCCAGCAGCTTAGATCGTAGCGCCTACAATGAGCAGTTCTTC.

In its sample, this clone was seen a few times. The chain links TRBV7-2 to TRBJ2-5; D may be TRBD1 or TRBD2 (5 bases each). V was clipped by 4 bases and J by 5 bases, with 11 bases between them. This CDR3 spans 13 amino acids. From germline, CDR1 is SGHTA and CDR2 FQGNSA. The chain's CDR3 is CASSSDWGETQYF. CDR3 DNA: TGTGCCAGCAGCTCGGACTGGGGGGAGACCCAGTACTTC.

This clone appeared a few times. The gene calls are TRBV27 and TRBJ2-3, with 8 bases fitting TRBD1. Germline-derived CDR1 and CDR2 are MNHEY and SMNVEV (reference sequence). The CDR3 spans 14 residues. The V and J ends lost 5 bases and 0 bases, in that order; junction bases with no gene match: 1. The CDR3 loop is CASSQGASTDTQYF. Written as DNA, the CDR3 is TGTGCCAGCAGTCAGGGGGCTAGCACAGATACGCAGTATTTT.

This chain joins TRBV6-5 and TRBJ2-6, with 7 positions matching TRBD1. Germline V gives CDR1 MNHEY, CDR2 SVGAGI. V was pared by 4 bases and J by 2 bases, with 2 bases of the junction left unmatched. The CDR3 loop spans 15 amino acids. CDR3 amino acids: CASSFQGAGANVLTF. CDR3 bases: TGTGCCAGCAGTTTCCAGGGGGCTGGGGCCAACGTCCTGACTTTC.

The chain's CDR3 is CASSNQGDQPQHF. Here the CDR3 DNA reads TGTGCCAGCAGTAACCAAGGGGATCAGCCCCAGCATTTT. This chain joins TRBV6-1 and TRBJ1-5; D perhaps matches TRBD1 (5 bases). With 5 bases removed from V and 5 bases from J, the gap between germline ends came to 10 bases. The germline V gene has CDR1 MNHNS and CDR2 SASEGT. The CDR3 sequence is 13 residues long.

A few counts support this clone. The V and J genes are TRBV5-1 and TRBJ2-2; no reliable D call. This CDR3 has 14 amino acids. Germline CDR1 SGHRS, CDR2 YFSETQ. The V end was cut by 0 bases, the J end by 0 bases, with 3 bases between. CDR3 nucleotide sequence: TGCGCCAGCAGCTTGGTGACGAACACCGGGGAGCTGTTTTTT. Protein: CASSLVTNTGELFF.

This sequence joins TRBV18 and TRBJ1-2; 7 bases map to TRBD1. Looked up from germline, CDR1 is KGHSH and CDR2 is LQKENI. The CDR3 is made up of 16 amino acids. Trimming at V came to 3 bases and at J to 8 bases, leaving 15 bases not matched to a gene. The CDR3 bases are TGTGCCAGCTCACCGGGACAGAGGGCGGGCCCGTGGGGCTACACCTTC. Its protein is CASSPGQRAGPWGYTF.

In this sample, this clone turned up a few times. J is TRBJ2-4 and V is TRBV5-1, with TRBD1 matching 8 bases. CDR3 length: 14 amino acids. Germline CDR1 is SGHRS and CDR2 is YFSETQ. V lost 4 bases to trimming and J lost 8 bases; unmatched junction nucleotides: 8. CDR3 in DNA: TGCGCCAGCAGCCCGGGACAGGCTTATGACATTCAGTACTTC. Amino acid sequence: CASSPGQAYDIQYF.

This chain joins TRBV4-1 and TRBJ2-1, with 8 bases that match TRBD2. The CDR3 spans 16 residues. Unmatched junction bases numbered 2, after V lost 1 base and J lost 0 bases. Per germline, CDR1 MGHRA and CDR2 YSYEKL. Here the CDR3 DNA reads TGCGCCAGCAGCCAAGTTAGCGGGACCTCCTACAATGAGCAGTTCTTC. It specifies CASSQVSGTSYNEQFF.

The chain uses TRBV15 and TRBJ2-6; D possibly corresponds to TRBD1 (6 bases). V lost 1 base to trimming and J lost 0 bases, with 10 bases between them. This CDR3 spans 17 amino acids. Germline V gene data show CDR1 as LNHNV and CDR2 as YYDKDF (reference sequence). CDR3 region: CATSRGGRSSGANVLTF. For the CDR3, the DNA is TGTGCCACCAGCAGAGGGGGGCGTAGCTCTGGGGCCAACGTCCTGACTTTC.

The genes are TRBV5-1 and TRBJ2-2; TRBD2 matches 16 bases. Germline CDR1 is SGHRS and CDR2 is YFSETQ. V was clipped by 4 bases and J by 4 bases; unmatched bases: 4. This CDR3 spans 17 amino acids. The CDR3 here is CASSTGLAGGGTGELFF. The CDR3 DNA reads TGCGCCAGCAGCACGGGACTAGCGGGAGGGGGCACCGGGGAGCTGTTTTTT.

This sequence joins TRBV19 and TRBJ2-6; TRBD1 is a possible D gene (5 bases). Trimming cost V 7 bases and J 2 bases, with 18 bases left between them. The CDR3 consists of 17 residues. CDR1 is LNHDA and CDR2 is SQIVND in the germline V gene (reference sequence). The CDR3 DNA reads as TGTGCCAGTATGGAAGGGGAAGGCCGGCCTGGGGCCAACGTCCTGACTTTC. As protein: CASMEGEGRPGANVLTF.

The gene calls are TRBV10-3 and TRBJ2-5; D unresolved. Germline lookup yields CDR1 ENHRY and CDR2 SYGVKD. The CDR3 extends over 14 amino acids. Deletions cut 3 bases from V and 5 bases from J, with 13 bases between. CDR3 region: CAISDPTTVETQYF. The DNA of the CDR3 is TGTGCCATCAGTGATCCCACTACGGTGGAGACCCAGTACTTC.

The chain joins TRBV2 to TRBJ2-7; TRBD2 matches 7 bases. The CDR3 runs 16 residues. V lost 4 bases to trimming and J lost 6 bases; unmatched junction nucleotides: 15. Germline CDR1 and CDR2: SNHLY and FYNNEI. CDR3 sequence reads: CASSGDLAWGGIEQYF. The CDR3, as DNA: TGTGCCAGCAGTGGGGACCTAGCATGGGGGGGAATCGAGCAGTACTTC.

The chain joins TRBV5-1 to TRBJ2-7; tentatively, D is TRBD1 (7 bases). Germline V lookup: CDR1 SGHRS, CDR2 YFSETQ. Deletions cut 2 bases from V and 4 bases from J, with 16 bases between. The CDR3 covers 15 residues. For the CDR3, the DNA is TGCGCCAGCAGCTTAGGGGGGACAGACATATACGAGCAGTACTTC. Translating gives CASSLGGTDIYEQYF. Full variable domain (outside the CDR3, taken from reference TRBV5-1 and TRBJ2-7): KAGVTQTPRYLIKTRGQQVTLSCSPISGHRSVSWYQQTPGQGLQFLFEYFSETQRNKGNFPGRFSGRQFSNSRSEMNVSTLELGDSALYLCASSLGGTDIYEQYFGPGTRLTVT.

This clone appeared a few times. CDR3 sequence reads: CASSPRTGQDTQYF. The DNA for the CDR3 is TGTGCCAGCTCACCAAGGACAGGGCAAGATACGCAGTATTTT. J is TRBJ2-3 and V is TRBV18; TRBD1 aligns across 8 bases. CDR1 and CDR2 (germline): KGHSH, LQKENI. V lost 2 bases and J lost 5; bases outside the gene matches: 3. The CDR3 runs 14 residues.

The gene calls are TRBV19 and TRBJ2-1; D remains ambiguous. CDR1 LNHDA and CDR2 SQIVND come from the germline V gene (reference sequence). V was clipped by 3 bases and J by 4 bases, with 10 bases between them. The CDR3 covers 14 residues. CDR3 nucleotides: TGTGCCAGTAGTATGAAAAGGGTATACAATGAGCAGTTCTTC. It is translated as CASSMKRVYNEQFF. Full variable domain (missing parts from reference TRBV19 and TRBJ2-1): DGGITQSPKYLFRKEGQNVTLSCEQNLNHDAMYWYRQDPGQGLRLIYYSQIVNDFQKGDIAEGYSVSREKKESFPLTVTSAQKNPTAFYLCASSMKRVYNEQFFGPGTRLTVL.

This chain joins TRBV27 and TRBJ2-5; D is perhaps TRBD2 (5 bases). The germline V and J ends were trimmed by 6 bases and 6 bases, with 17 bases remaining between them. The germline V gene has CDR1 MNHEY and CDR2 SMNVEV (reference sequence). CDR3 length: 14 amino acids. The CDR3 protein is CASRRVGGRQTQYF. The CDR3 DNA reads TGTGCCAGCAGGCGGGTAGGTGGGAGACAGACCCAGTACTTC.

V and J are TRBV2 and TRBJ2-1; the D gene is possibly TRBD2 (7 bases). From germline, CDR1 is SNHLY and CDR2 FYNNEI. Trimming left V 2 bases short and J 4 bases short, with 12 bases between. The CDR3 runs 15 residues. The CDR3 is CASSERGGSYNEQFF. CDR3 bases: TGTGCCAGCAGTGAAAGGGGGGGCAGTTACAATGAGCAGTTCTTC.

This chain joins TRBV30 and TRBJ2-5; 9 bases are shared with TRBD2. The J call could be wrong; TRBJ2-7 is a better fit for the DNA end. The CDR3 spans 13 residues. Germline V gene data show CDR1 as GTSNPN and CDR2 as SVGIG (reference sequence). DNA for the CDR3: TGTGCCTGGACCCAGCGGGAGGAGGGCGAGCAGTACTTC. Encoded protein: CAWTQREEGEQYF.

This chain joins TRBV7-2 and TRBJ2-2, with D unresolved. Germline lookup yields CDR1 SGHTA and CDR2 FQGNSA. The CDR3 loop spans 12 amino acids. Trimming took off 1 base at V and 7 bases at J, with 4 bases between the two ends. CDR3: CASSLVGGELFF. DNA for the CDR3: TGTGCCAGCAGCTTAGTGGGCGGGGAGCTGTTTTTT.